The 5 T cell receptor beta chains below all came from one sample that was sequenced in a study of blood T cell repertoires in COVID-19. Profiled with immunoSEQ multiplex PCR; TCRdb holds only in-frame clones, not every one. The repertoire holds approximately 270,000 clones, 86% seen once, with roughly 8.5% in the top ten. Source material: peripheral blood. These receptors all stem from a man in his forties or fifties with active or convalescent COVID-19.

This clone was recorded once. J is TRBJ1-1 and V is TRBV10-1; TRBD1 might be the D (5 bases). The CDR3 consists of 15 residues. CDR1 and CDR2 (germline): WNHNN, SYGVQD (reference sequence). V gave up 11 bases and J gave up 6 bases, with 25 bases separating them. The CDR3 DNA follows: TGCGCCGGCCCGTATTCTAGGGGCGGTACCCCTGAAGCTTTCTTT. Residues: CAGPYSRGGTPEAFF.

The chain is built from TRBV18 and TRBJ2-3, with 11 bases identical to TRBD2. V was clipped by 3 bases and J by 0 bases; unmatched bases: 11. The CDR3 consists of 19 residues. From germline, CDR1 is KGHSH and CDR2 LQKENI. The CDR3, as DNA: TGTGCCAGCTCACCCCTTGAACTAGCGGGGGCGCTTAGCACAGATACGCAGTATTTT. The encoded protein is CASSPLELAGALSTDTQYF.

This chain uses TRBV5-5 with TRBJ2-2, with D possibly TRBD2 on 5 matching bases. This CDR3 spans 16 amino acids. Germline CDR1 SGHKS, CDR2 YYEKEE (reference sequence). V dropped 0 bases and J dropped 4 bases, with 13 bases sitting between them. As DNA, the CDR3 is TGTGCCAGCAGCTTGGGCACGGCCCGGGGCACCGGGGAGCTGTTTTTT. Its translation is CASSLGTARGTGELFF.

The rearrangement uses TRBV10-1 and TRBJ1-3; TRBD1 agrees at 7 bases. The CDR3 sequence is 17 residues long. Germline-derived CDR1 and CDR2 are WNHNN and SYGVQD (reference sequence). With V trimmed by 6 bases and J by 0 bases, 11 bases remained unmatched. DNA of the CDR3: TGCGCCAGCAGCGAGGGACAGCCCGGCCACTCTGGAAACACCATATATTTT. Its translation is CASSEGQPGHSGNTIYF.

The chain has TRBV27 and TRBJ2-7, with 7 bases identical to TRBD1. Germline CDR1 reads MNHEY; CDR2 reads SMNVEV (reference sequence). V shed 4 bases and J 2 bases; nucleotides not matched to a gene: 5. The CDR3 consists of 14 residues. The chain's CDR3 is CASSSGTDAYEQYF. DNA of the CDR3: TGTGCCAGCAGTTCCGGGACAGACGCCTACGAGCAGTACTTC.